This TCR beta chain was captured by sequencing in a study of long-term antiretroviral therapy in people with HIV. Study-level results: Controls exceeded HIV repertoires in CDR3 length range.

Per the germline V gene, CDR1 is MDHEN and CDR2 is SYDVKM. V dropped 5 bases and J dropped 6; count of bases not matched to a gene: 12. The CDR3 extends over 17 amino acids. About this clone: The antigen is undetermined.

One or more pre-ART and two or more post-ART PBMC samples were available from each donor. The United States was where all participants with HIV were treated. With survey level as its setting, the immunoSEQ assay was v3.0. TCRdb's copy holds only in-frame clones and misses some; the assay was immunoSEQ multiplex PCR. The data show about 28,000 clones, 80% to 85% seen once. The sequence was obtained from a man younger than 35 with HIV. The chain joins TRBV28 to TRBJ2-1; 11 bases are shared with TRBD2. The source material was unsorted PBMCs, sampled 0.4 years after starting antiretroviral therapy. The CDR3 loop is CASSRSAGTSGLNEQFF. CDR3 nucleotides: TGTGCCAGCAGTCGAAGTGCCGGGACTAGCGGCCTCAATGAGCAGTTCTTC.